This T cell receptor (beta chain) was sequenced for a study of CD8+ T cells in alopecia areata. There are a few counts of this clone. The CDR3 spans 18 residues. After removal of 5 bases from V and 3 bases from J, the junction contained 8 bases not matched to a gene. The germline V gene encodes CDR1 SGHVS and CDR2 FNYEAQ. Extraction of RNA preceded its reverse transcription into cDNA, which served as the sequencing template. Method: immunoSEQ multiplex PCR; TCRdb's copy keeps in-frame clones and lacks some. The sample holds about 130,000 clones, 58% seen once. The chain uses TRBV7-6 and TRBJ2-1; 15 nucleotides match TRBD2. This sequence originates from a human donor with alopecia areata. This specimen was CD4+ T cells sorted from blood, taken at week 0. The DNA for the CDR3 is TGTGCCAGCAGCCGAGGACTAGCGGGAGGGATCAGCTACAATGAGCAGTTCTTC. The encoded protein is CASSRGLAGGISYNEQFF.